The table lists the clone carrying this T cell receptor (beta chain) with a few counts. Sequenced by immunoSEQ multiplex PCR; TCRdb stores in-frame clones only, minus some. This sample yields 65,000 to 100,000 clones, of which approximately 86% are seen a single time; approximately 0.71% belongs to the top ten. Autoimmune disease history or systemic immunosuppression disqualified patients. These data originate in a study of OX40 agonist ivuxolimab in advanced cancers. Study as a whole: Ivuxolimab, an antibody that agonizes OX40 (CD134), was administered to the patients.

The CDR3 length is 13 residues. The V gene lost 1 base and the J gene lost 7 bases, with 9 bases spanning the gap. Per germline, CDR1 SGHDT and CDR2 YYEEEE. The sequence was obtained from an adult with an advanced solid tumor such as melanoma, head and neck, liver or kidney cancer. The rearrangement joins TRBV5-6 to TRBJ2-1, with D possibly called TRBD1 or TRBD2 (5 bases each). The sequencing here drew on CD4+ or CD8+ T cells sorted from blood, taken in a trial of the OX40 agonist ivuxolimab. The CDR3 nucleotides are TGTGCCAGCAGCTTGAGAGGGGCGAATGAGCAGTTCTTC. It is translated as CASSLRGANEQFF.